Reported below is one T cell receptor beta chain. Its antigen is still unknown. The source of the sample is a study of OX40 agonist ivuxolimab in advanced cancers. Across the whole study: At doses from 0.01 to 10 mg/kg, patients were given intravenous ivuxolimab every 2 weeks.

Study findings and constraints: It was not determined which antigens were specifically recognized by the peripheral T cells that had undergone clonal expansion.

Generated by immunoSEQ multiplex PCR, the TCRdb table keeps only in-frame clones and is missing some. The sample contains about 31,000 clones, 75% to 85% of which appear only once. Baseline was the first blood sampling point, followed by cycle 4 day 1 and cycle 7 day 1. The CDR3 sequence is 15 residues long. Germline V gene sequence: CDR1 MNHEY, CDR2 SVGAGI. Trimming at V came to 4 bases and at J to 5 bases, leaving 10 bases not matched to a gene. Sequences were derived from CD4+ or CD8+ T cells sorted from blood, sampled in a trial of the OX40 agonist ivuxolimab. V gene TRBV6-5 combines with J gene TRBJ2-5; 7 bases line up with TRBD1. This receptor was identified in an adult with an advanced solid tumor such as melanoma, head and neck, liver or kidney cancer. CDR3 DNA sequence: TGTGCCAGCAGTTCACGACAGGGTGGATGGGAGACCCAGTACTTC. Protein sequence: CASSSRQGGWETQYF.